This T cell receptor (beta chain) was sequenced for a study of blood T cell repertoires in COVID-19. Across the whole study: The origin of the acute and convalescent COVID-19 samples was the United States, Italy and Spain. The analysed material was cDNA or gDNA that came from T cells, B-cell-depleted T cells, or PBMCs.

CDR3 size: 15 residues. Unmatched junction bases numbered 3, after V lost 0 bases and J lost 3 bases. From germline, CDR1 is MNHEY and CDR2 SVGAGI. Methods used by the authors: Amplification of reference gene primers was used by the study to estimate nucleated cell counts. Clones were read by immunoSEQ multiplex PCR, and TCRdb kept only the in-frame ones, dropping some. The DNA gave D and trimming, while V, J and clone size come from that table. The sample has about 160,000 clones, 81% seen once. This chain connects TRBV6-5 to TRBJ2-7; 9 bases map to TRBD1. The sequence derives from a man in his 60s with active or convalescent COVID-19. Input material: peripheral blood. The CDR3 spells CASSYSGQGYYEQYF. The DNA of the CDR3 is TGTGCCAGCAGTTACTCGGGACAGGGTTACTACGAGCAGTACTTC.